A single sample is the source of the 4 T cell receptor beta chains below, sequenced in a study of T cells in localized non-small cell lung cancer (dated by TCRdb to 2020 to 2021). The library came from the immunoSEQ multiplex PCR assay. Entries here come from immuneACCESS through TCRdb and include only in-frame sequences with V and J called. Some clones fail to appear in such tables; in the studies checked, an unresolved V gene covers under half of the shortfall, and the cause of the remainder is unknown. This sample holds 75,000 to 95,000 clones; 87% were observed only once. In total, the top ten clones hold around 14% of the sample. Specimen: peripheral blood, collected before any cancer treatment. The receptors here all came from a man aged 40 to 75 with stage I squamous cell lung carcinoma.

The chain carries TRBV11-2 and TRBJ1-6; no reliable D call. Trimming cost V 5 bases and J 9 bases, with 14 bases left between them. The CDR3 is 14 amino acids. The germline gives CDR1 SGHAT, CDR2 FQNNGV. The DNA for the CDR3 is TGTGCCAGCAGCGCCGACTCCTACTCTTCACCCCTCCACTTT. It translates to CASSADSYSSPLHF.

The V call is TRBV6-5, the J call TRBJ2-1; 7 nucleotides line up with TRBD1. J lost 2 bases, V lost 0 bases, and 4 bases had no gene match. The CDR3 extends over 16 amino acids. In germline, CDR1 is MNHEY, CDR2 SVGAGI. The CDR3: CASSYSIGTAYNEQFF. DNA of the CDR3: TGTGCCAGCAGTTACTCCATCGGGACAGCCTACAATGAGCAGTTCTTC.

Remarks on this clone: The identical CDR3 is also encoded by other nucleotide sequences in the sample. The rearrangement uses TRBV15 and TRBJ2-5; TRBD2 matches 9 bases. V lost 5 bases and J lost 4; bases outside the gene matches: 5. This CDR3 comprises 14 residues. Germline CDR1 is LNHNV and CDR2 is YYDKDF (reference sequence). Written as DNA, the CDR3 is TGTGCCACCAGCGGGCGGGGGGGCGGAGAGACCCAGTACTTC. The encoded protein is CATSGRGGGETQYF.

J is TRBJ2-5 and V is TRBV5-1, with D perhaps TRBD1 (5 bases). Germline CDR1 and CDR2: SGHRS and YFSETQ. Trimming left V 3 bases short and J 3 bases short, with 9 bases between. The CDR3 is 13 amino acids. The chain's CDR3 is CASSSGPEETQYF. The DNA for the CDR3 is TGCGCCAGCAGCTCAGGGCCAGAAGAGACCCAGTACTTC. The full variable domain, its missing parts supplied by reference TRBV5-1 and TRBJ2-5, is KAGVTQTPRYLIKTRGQQVTLSCSPISGHRSVSWYQQTPGQGLQFLFEYFSETQRNKGNFPGRFSGRQFSNSRSEMNVSTLELGDSALYLCASSSGPEETQYFGPGTRLLVL.